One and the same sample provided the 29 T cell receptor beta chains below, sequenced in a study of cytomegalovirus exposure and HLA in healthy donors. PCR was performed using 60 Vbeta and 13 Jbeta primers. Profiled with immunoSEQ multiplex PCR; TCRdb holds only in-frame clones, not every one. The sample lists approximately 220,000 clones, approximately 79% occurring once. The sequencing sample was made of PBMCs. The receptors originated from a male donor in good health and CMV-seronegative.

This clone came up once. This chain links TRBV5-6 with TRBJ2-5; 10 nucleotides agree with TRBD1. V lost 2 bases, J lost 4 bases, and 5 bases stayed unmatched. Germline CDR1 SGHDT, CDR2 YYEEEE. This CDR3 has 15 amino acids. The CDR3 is CASSFRTGGPETQYF. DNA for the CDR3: TGTGCCAGCAGCTTCCGGACAGGGGGGCCAGAGACCCAGTACTTC. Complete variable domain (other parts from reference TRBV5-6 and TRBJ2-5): DAGVTQSPTHLIKTRGQQVTLRCSPKSGHDTVSWYQQALGQGPQFIFQYYEEEERQRGNFPDRFSGHQFPNYSSELNVNALLLGDSALYLCASSFRTGGPETQYFGPGTRLLVL.

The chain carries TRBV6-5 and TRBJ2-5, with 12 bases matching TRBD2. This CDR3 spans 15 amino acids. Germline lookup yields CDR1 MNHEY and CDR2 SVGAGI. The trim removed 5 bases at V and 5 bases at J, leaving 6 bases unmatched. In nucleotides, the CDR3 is TGTGCCAGCAGTCAACTAGCGGGGGGCAGGGAGACCCAGTACTTC. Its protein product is CASSQLAGGRETQYF.

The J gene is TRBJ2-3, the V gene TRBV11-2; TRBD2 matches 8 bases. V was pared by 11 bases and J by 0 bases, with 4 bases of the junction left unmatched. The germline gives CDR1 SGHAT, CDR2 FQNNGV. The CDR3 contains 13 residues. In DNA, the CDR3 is TGTGCCGGCGGGGGGATTAGCACAGATACGCAGTATTTT. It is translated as CAGGGISTDTQYF.

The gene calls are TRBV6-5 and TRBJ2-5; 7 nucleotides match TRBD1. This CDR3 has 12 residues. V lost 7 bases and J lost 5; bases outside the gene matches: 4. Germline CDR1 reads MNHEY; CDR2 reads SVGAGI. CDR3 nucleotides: TGTGCCAGCATTGACAGGGTTGAGACCCAGTACTTC. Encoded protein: CASIDRVETQYF.

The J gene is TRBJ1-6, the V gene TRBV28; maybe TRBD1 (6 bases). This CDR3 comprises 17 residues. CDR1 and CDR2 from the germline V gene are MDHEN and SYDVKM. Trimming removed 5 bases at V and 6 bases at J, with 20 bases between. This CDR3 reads CASSLLGSDSINSPLHF. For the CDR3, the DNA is TGTGCCAGCAGTCTTTTAGGATCGGACAGCATTAATTCACCCCTCCACTTT.

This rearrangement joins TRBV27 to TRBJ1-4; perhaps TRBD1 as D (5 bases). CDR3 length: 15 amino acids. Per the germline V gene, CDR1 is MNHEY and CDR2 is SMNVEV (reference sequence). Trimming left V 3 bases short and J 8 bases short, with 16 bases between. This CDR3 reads CASSFLGVLGEKLFF. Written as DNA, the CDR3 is TGTGCCAGCAGTTTCCTAGGGGTCCTCGGGGAAAAACTGTTTTTT.

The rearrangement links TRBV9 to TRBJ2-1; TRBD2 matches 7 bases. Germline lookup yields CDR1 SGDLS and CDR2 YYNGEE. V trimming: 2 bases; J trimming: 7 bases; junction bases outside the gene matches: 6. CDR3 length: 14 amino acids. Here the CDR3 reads CASSVELASNEQFF. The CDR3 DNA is TGTGCCAGCAGCGTCGAACTAGCGTCTAATGAGCAGTTCTTC.

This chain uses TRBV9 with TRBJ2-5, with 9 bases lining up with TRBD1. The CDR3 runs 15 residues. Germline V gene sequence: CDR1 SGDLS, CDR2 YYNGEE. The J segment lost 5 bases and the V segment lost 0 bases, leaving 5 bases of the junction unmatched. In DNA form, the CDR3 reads TGTGCCAGCAGCGTAGTTGGGACAGGGAAGGAGACCCAGTACTTC. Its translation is CASSVVGTGKETQYF.

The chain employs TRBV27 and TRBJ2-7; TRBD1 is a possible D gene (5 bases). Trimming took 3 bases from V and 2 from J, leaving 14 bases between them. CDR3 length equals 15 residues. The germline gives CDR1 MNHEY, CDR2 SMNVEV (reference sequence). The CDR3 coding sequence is TGTGCCAGCAGTTTTGCGTCAGGGCTGCCCTACGAGCAGTACTTC. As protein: CASSFASGLPYEQYF.

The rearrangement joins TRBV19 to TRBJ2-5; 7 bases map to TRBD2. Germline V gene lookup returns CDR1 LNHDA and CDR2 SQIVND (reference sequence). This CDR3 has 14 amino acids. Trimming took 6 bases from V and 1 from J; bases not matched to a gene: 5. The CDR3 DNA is TGTGCCAGTAGCAAACGGGGGGTCCAAGAGACCCAGTACTTC. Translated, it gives CASSKRGVQETQYF.

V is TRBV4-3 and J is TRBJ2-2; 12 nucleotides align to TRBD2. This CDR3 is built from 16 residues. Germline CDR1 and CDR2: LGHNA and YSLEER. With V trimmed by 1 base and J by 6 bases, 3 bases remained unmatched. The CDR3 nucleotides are TGCGCCAGCAGCCAAGTACTAGCGGGAGGACCCGGGGAGCTGTTTTTT. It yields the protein CASSQVLAGGPGELFF.

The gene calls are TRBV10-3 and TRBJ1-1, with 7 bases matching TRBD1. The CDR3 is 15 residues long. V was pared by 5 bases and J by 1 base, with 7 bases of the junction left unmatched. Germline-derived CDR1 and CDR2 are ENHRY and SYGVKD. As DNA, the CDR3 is TGTGCCATCAGTAAACAGGGGACGAAGAACACTGAAGCTTTCTTT. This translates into CAISKQGTKNTEAFF.

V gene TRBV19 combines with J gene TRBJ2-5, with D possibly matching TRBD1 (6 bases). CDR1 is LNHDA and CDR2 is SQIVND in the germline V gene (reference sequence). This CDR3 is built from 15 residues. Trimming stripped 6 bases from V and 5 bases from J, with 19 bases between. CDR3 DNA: TGTGCCAGTAGGCCGCAGGGGTACGGCGGGGAGACCCAGTACTTC. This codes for CASRPQGYGGETQYF.

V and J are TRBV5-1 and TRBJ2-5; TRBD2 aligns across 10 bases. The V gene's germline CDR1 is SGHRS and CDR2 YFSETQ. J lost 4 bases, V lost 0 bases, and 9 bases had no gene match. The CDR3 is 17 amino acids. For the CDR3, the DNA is TGCGCCAGCAGCTTGGTGGGGGCTAGCGGGGGAGGAGAGACCCAGTACTTC. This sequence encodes CASSLVGASGGGETQYF.

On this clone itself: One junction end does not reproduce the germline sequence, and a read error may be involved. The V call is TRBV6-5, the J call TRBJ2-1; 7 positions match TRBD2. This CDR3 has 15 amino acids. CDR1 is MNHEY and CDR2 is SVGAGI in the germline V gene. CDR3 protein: CASSYLGGGYNEQFF. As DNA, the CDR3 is TGTGCCAGCAGCTACTTGGGGGGGGGCTACAATGAGCAGTTCTTC.

The CDR3 is CASSLEILSGNTIYF. The CDR3 nucleotides read TGTGCCAGCAGCTTAGAAATCCTCTCTGGAAACACCATATATTTT. This chain links TRBV7-2 with TRBJ1-3; no firm D call. Looked up from germline, CDR1 is SGHTA and CDR2 is FQGNSA. The V and J ends lost 1 base and 0 bases respectively, with 7 bases between them. This CDR3 spans 15 amino acids.

The chain's CDR3 is CASSLGGGQGQPQHF. CDR3 nucleotides: TGTGCCAGCAGCTTAGGTGGGGGACAGGGTCAGCCCCAGCATTTT. The V and J genes are TRBV11-2 and TRBJ1-5; 9 bases map to TRBD1. The V gene's germline CDR1 is SGHAT and CDR2 FQNNGV. The J segment lost 6 bases and the V segment lost 1 base, leaving 4 bases of the junction unmatched. The CDR3 runs 15 residues.

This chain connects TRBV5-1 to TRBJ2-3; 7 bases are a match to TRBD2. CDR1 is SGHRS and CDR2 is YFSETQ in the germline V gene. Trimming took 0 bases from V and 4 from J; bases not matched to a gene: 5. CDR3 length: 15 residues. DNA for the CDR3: TGCGCCAGCAGCTTGGCGGGGGGACCCGCAGATACGCAGTATTTT. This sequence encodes CASSLAGGPADTQYF.

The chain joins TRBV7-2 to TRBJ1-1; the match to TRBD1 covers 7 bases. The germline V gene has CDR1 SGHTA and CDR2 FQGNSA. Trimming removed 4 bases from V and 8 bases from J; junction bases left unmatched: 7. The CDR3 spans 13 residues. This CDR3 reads CASSSDRACEAFF. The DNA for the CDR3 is TGTGCCAGCAGCTCTGACAGGGCCTGCGAAGCTTTCTTT.

CDR3 region: CASSQAGGPDTQYF. CDR3 coding DNA: TGTGCCAGCAGTCAAGCGGGAGGGCCAGATACGCAGTATTTT. The V and J genes are TRBV11-3 and TRBJ2-3, with TRBD2 matching over 10 bases. This CDR3 region has 14 residues. Per germline, CDR1 SGHNT and CDR2 YENEEA. Germline trimming cut 6 bases from V and 4 bases from J; bases unmatched to any gene: 4.

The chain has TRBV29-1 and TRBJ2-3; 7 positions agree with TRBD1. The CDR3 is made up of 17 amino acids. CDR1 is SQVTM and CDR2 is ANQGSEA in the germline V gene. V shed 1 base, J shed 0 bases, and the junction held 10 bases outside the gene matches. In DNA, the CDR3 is TGCAGCGTTGAAGGACAGGGACAGAGACTTAGCACAGATACGCAGTATTTT. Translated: CSVEGQGQRLSTDTQYF.

CDR3 DNA sequence: TGTGCCAGCAGCCCGCTAACTAGCGGCCTGGGGGGTGAGCAGTTCTTC. This translates into CASSPLTSGLGGEQFF. The chain links TRBV7-3 to TRBJ2-1; the match to TRBD2 covers 8 bases. This CDR3 contains 16 residues. V was pared by 5 bases and J by 9 bases, with 15 bases of the junction left unmatched. CDR1 and CDR2 from the germline V gene are SGHTA and FQGTGA.

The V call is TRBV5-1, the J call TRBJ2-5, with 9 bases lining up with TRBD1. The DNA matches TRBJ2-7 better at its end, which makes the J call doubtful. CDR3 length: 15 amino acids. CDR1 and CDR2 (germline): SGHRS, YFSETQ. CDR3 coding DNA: TGCGCCAGCAGCACAGGGGACAGGGATCCCTACGAGCAGTACTTC. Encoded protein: CASSTGDRDPYEQYF.

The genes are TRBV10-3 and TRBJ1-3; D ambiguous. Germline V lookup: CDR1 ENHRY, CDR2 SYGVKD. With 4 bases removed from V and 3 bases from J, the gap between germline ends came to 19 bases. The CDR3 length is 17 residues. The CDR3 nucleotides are TGTGCCATCAGTGCGGTTTCCGATATCGGACTTGGAAACACCATATATTTT. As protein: CAISAVSDIGLGNTIYF.

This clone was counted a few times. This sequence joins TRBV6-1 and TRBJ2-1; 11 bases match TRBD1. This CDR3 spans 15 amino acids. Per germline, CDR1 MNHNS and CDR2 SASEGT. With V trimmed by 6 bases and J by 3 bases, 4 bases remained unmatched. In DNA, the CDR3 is TGTGCCAGCAGCGGGGGGACAGGGGGCTACAATGAGCAGTTCTTC. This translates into CASSGGTGGYNEQFF.

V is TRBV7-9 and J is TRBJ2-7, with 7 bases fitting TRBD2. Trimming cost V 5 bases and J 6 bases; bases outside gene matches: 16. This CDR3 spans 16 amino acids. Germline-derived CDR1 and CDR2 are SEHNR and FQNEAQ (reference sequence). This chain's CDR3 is CASSTTRARGGLEQYF. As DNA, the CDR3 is TGTGCCAGCAGCACGACCCGGGCCCGCGGGGGTCTCGAGCAGTACTTC.

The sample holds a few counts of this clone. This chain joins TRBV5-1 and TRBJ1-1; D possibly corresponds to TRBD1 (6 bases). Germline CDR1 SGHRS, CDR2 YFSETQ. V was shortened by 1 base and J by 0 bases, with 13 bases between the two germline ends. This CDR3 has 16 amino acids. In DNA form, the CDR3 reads TGCGCCAGCAGCTTGAGGGCCACAGGGATGAACACTGAAGCTTTCTTT. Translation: CASSLRATGMNTEAFF.

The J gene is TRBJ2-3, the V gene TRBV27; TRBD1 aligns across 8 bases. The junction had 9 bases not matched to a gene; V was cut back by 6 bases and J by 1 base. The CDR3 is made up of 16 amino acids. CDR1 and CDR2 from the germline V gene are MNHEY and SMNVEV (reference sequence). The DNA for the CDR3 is TGTGCCAGCAGACCCACTGGGACAGGACGCACAGATACGCAGTATTTT. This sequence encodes CASRPTGTGRTDTQYF.

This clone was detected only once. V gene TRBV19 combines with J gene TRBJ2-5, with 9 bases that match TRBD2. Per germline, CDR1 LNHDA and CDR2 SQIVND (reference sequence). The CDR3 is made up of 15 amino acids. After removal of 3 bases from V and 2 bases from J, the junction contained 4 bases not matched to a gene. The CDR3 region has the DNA TGTGCCAGTAGTATGACTAGCGGACGTCAAGAGACCCAGTACTTC. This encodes CASSMTSGRQETQYF.